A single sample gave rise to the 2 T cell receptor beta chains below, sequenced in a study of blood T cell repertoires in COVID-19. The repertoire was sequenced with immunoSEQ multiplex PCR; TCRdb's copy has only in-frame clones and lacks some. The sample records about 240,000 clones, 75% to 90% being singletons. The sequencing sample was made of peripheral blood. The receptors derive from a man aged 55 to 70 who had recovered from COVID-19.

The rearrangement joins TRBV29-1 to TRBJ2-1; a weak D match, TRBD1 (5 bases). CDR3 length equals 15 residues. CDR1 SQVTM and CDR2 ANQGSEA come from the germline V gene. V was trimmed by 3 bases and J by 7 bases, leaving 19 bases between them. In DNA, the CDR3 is TGCAGCGTTGAGATGCAGGGTGGCCTTGGGAATGAGCAGTTCTTC. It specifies CSVEMQGGLGNEQFF.

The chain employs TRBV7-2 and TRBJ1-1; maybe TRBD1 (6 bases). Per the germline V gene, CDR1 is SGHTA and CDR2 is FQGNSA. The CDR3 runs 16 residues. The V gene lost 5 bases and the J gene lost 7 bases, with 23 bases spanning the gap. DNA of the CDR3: TGTGCCAGCAGCCCCGTCTGGGGGGGCGCAAGGAGTGAAGCTTTCTTT. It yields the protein CASSPVWGGARSEAFF.